What follows are 18 T cell receptor beta chains derived from one specimen sequenced in a study of shared clonotypes between healthy human individuals. Naive CD8 isolation took CD45RO-negative cells positively selected for CCR7 and excluded terminally differentiated effector memory CD45RA+ cells. Some clones are missing from TCRdb's copy, which holds only in-frame ones; the method was immunoSEQ multiplex PCR. The table lists approximately 2,000,000 clones, about 93% of them singletons, with about 1.6% in the top ten. The specimen sequenced was naive CD8+ T cells from PBMCs. These receptors were taken from a man aged 18-30 years in good health. Some clones in this sample may be carry-over from other donors' samples.

Concerning this clone itself: This specimen includes other DNA sequences encoding the same CDR3. The V gene is TRBV11-2, the J gene TRBJ2-7, with D possibly matching TRBD2 (6 bases). V was shortened by 1 base and J by 3 bases, with 10 bases between the two germline ends. Per germline, CDR1 SGHAT and CDR2 FQNNGV. This CDR3 is 14 amino acids long. CDR3: CASSLGPGSYEQYF. CDR3 coding DNA: TGTGCCAGCAGCTTAGGCCCCGGGAGCTACGAGCAGTACTTC.

The chain employs TRBV4-1 and TRBJ1-2; D is uncertain. This CDR3 is 14 amino acids long. CDR1 and CDR2 from the germline V gene are MGHRA and YSYEKL. V was cut by 2 bases and J by 2 bases, with 9 bases left in between. CDR3 region: CASSQTGLNYGYTF. CDR3 DNA sequence: TGCGCCAGCAGCCAAACGGGCCTGAACTATGGCTACACCTTC.

This clone has just one count. Other DNA sequences in the sample encode the same CDR3. The chain joins TRBV28 to TRBJ2-7; D remains ambiguous. The CDR3 length is 13 residues. The germline V gene has CDR1 MDHEN and CDR2 SYDVKM. Trimming pared 3 bases from V and 2 bases from J, leaving 8 bases between. The CDR3 region has the DNA TGTGCCAGCAGTTTGAGGCAGACCTACGAGCAGTACTTC. The encoded protein is CASSLRQTYEQYF.

V usage is TRBV19 and J usage is TRBJ1-5; D may be TRBD1 (5 bases). The V gene lost 1 base and the J gene lost 0 bases, with 10 bases spanning the gap. Per the germline V gene, CDR1 is LNHDA and CDR2 is SQIVND (reference sequence). The CDR3 runs to 16 residues. DNA for the CDR3: TGTGCCAGTAGTATAGGCCAGGGATATAGCAATCAGCCCCAGCATTTT. Its translation: CASSIGQGYSNQPQHF.

The chain uses TRBV9 and TRBJ2-1; TRBD2 agrees at 12 bases. CDR3 length: 15 residues. Per germline, CDR1 SGDLS and CDR2 YYNGEE. V was pared by 3 bases and J by 5 bases, with 3 bases of the junction left unmatched. CDR3 bases: TGTGCCAGCAGCGAGAGACTAGCGGGGGACAATGAGCAGTTCTTC. This gives the protein CASSERLAGDNEQFF.

Points on this clone: This same CDR3 is encoded by further DNA sequences in the sample. The CDR3 protein is CASGEQYF. The CDR3 DNA follows: TGTGCCAGCGGCGAGCAGTACTTC. The chain joins TRBV6-1 to TRBJ2-7; D uncertain. The germline gives CDR1 MNHNS, CDR2 SASEGT. The CDR3 is 8 residues long. With 8 bases removed from V and 6 bases from J, the gap between germline ends came to 2 bases.

The rearrangement joins TRBV5-5 to TRBJ2-7; TRBD2 matches 7 bases. Germline-derived CDR1 and CDR2 are SGHKS and YYEKEE (reference sequence). The CDR3 is 14 residues long. J was trimmed by 3 bases and V by 0 bases; bases with no gene match: 3. CDR3 nucleotides: TGTGCCAGCAGCTTGGCGGTAGCGGGCTACGAGCAGTACTTC. It codes for CASSLAVAGYEQYF. The whole variable domain, remainder taken from reference TRBV5-5 and TRBJ2-7, is DAGVTQSPTHLIKTRGQQVTLRCSPISGHKSVSWYQQVLGQGPQFIFQYYEKEERGRGNFPDRFSARQFPNYSSELNVNALLLGDSALYLCASSLAVAGYEQYFGPGTRLTVT.

The chain is built from TRBV9 and TRBJ2-2; D possibly corresponds to TRBD2 (5 bases). CDR3 length equals 13 residues. Germline V gives CDR1 SGDLS, CDR2 YYNGEE. V lost 4 bases, J lost 7 bases, and 11 bases lay in between. CDR3 sequence reads: CASSLRAGGELFF. CDR3 sequence (DNA): TGTGCCAGCAGCTTGAGGGCGGGCGGGGAGCTGTTTTTT. The variable domain in full, with the rest retrieved from reference TRBV9 and TRBJ2-2, is DSGVTQTPKHLITATGQRVTLRCSPRSGDLSVYWYQQSLDQGLQFLIQYYNGEERAKGNILERFSAQQFPDLHSELNLSSLELGDSALYFCASSLRAGGELFFGEGSRLTVL.

This clone was observed a few times. This chain uses TRBV29-1 with TRBJ1-1; 7 bases are shared with TRBD1. V trimming: 7 bases; J trimming: 1 base; junction bases outside the gene matches: 6. Germline V gives CDR1 SQVTM, CDR2 ANQGSEA. CDR3 length: 13 amino acids. CDR3 sequence: CSAKPGGNTEAFF. In DNA form, the CDR3 reads TGCAGCGCGAAGCCAGGGGGGAACACTGAAGCTTTCTTT.

The V and J genes are TRBV2 and TRBJ1-5; possible D gene TRBD1, 5 bases. The V end lost 2 bases, the J end lost 7 bases, and 15 bases lay between the germline ends. CDR1 is SNHLY and CDR2 is FYNNEI in the germline V gene. The CDR3 has 15 residues. Here the CDR3 DNA reads TGTGCCAGCAGTGAAACGGGAGGGGTGAGACAGCCCCAGCATTTT. Its translation is CASSETGGVRQPQHF.

DNA of the CDR3: TGTGCCAGCAGCGTAGGGGTAGGGGTTTACCAAGAGACCCAGTACTTC. Residues: CASSVGVGVYQETQYF. The chain recombines TRBV9 with TRBJ2-5, with a tentative D call TRBD1 (5 bases). In germline, CDR1 is SGDLS, CDR2 YYNGEE. This CDR3 comprises 16 residues. Trimming cost V 0 bases and J 0 bases, with 12 bases left between them. The full variable domain, completed using reference TRBV9 and TRBJ2-5, is DSGVTQTPKHLITATGQRVTLRCSPRSGDLSVYWYQQSLDQGLQFLIQYYNGEERAKGNILERFSAQQFPDLHSELNLSSLELGDSALYFCASSVGVGVYQETQYFGPGTRLLVL.

This clone was found once. The chain has TRBV7-8 and TRBJ1-1; D possibly corresponds to TRBD1 (5 bases). The germline V and J ends were trimmed by 5 bases and 3 bases, with 13 bases remaining between them. The CDR3 consists of 14 residues. CDR1 and CDR2 from the germline V gene are SGHVS and FQNEAQ. The CDR3 protein is CASSPGGGYTEAFF. The DNA of the CDR3 is TGTGCCAGCAGCCCAGGCGGGGGGTACACTGAAGCTTTCTTT. The entire variable domain, with the rest obtained from reference TRBV7-8 and TRBJ1-1, is as follows: GAGVSQSPRYKVAKRGQDVALRCDPISGHVSLFWYQQALGQGPEFLTYFQNEAQLDKSGLPSDRFFAERPEGSVSTLKIQRTQQEDSAVYLCASSPGGGYTEAFFGQGTRLTVV.

The J gene is TRBJ2-3, the V gene TRBV7-8; D gene unclear. CDR1 is SGHVS and CDR2 is FQNEAQ in the germline V gene. V was trimmed by 5 bases and J by 0 bases, leaving 12 bases between them. The CDR3 is made up of 15 amino acids. The CDR3 bases are TGTGCCAGCAGCCAAACCGCGGCCAGCACAGATACGCAGTATTTT. Translated, it gives CASSQTAASTDTQYF.

This chain links TRBV29-1 with TRBJ2-7; TRBD2 matches at 7 bases. This CDR3 is 13 amino acids long. Germline assignment: CDR1 SQVTM and CDR2 ANQGSEA. J gave up 7 bases and V 6 bases, and 12 bases lay outside the gene matches. Here the CDR3 DNA reads TGCAGCGTCTTACCCGGGACTACCTCAGAGCAGTACTTC. Its protein is CSVLPGTTSEQYF.

The chain carries TRBV9 and TRBJ2-7, with D perhaps given as TRBD1 or TRBD2 (5 bases each). The CDR3 is 16 residues long. V was shortened by 3 bases and J by 2 bases, with 18 bases between the two germline ends. From germline, CDR1 is SGDLS and CDR2 YYNGEE. The CDR3 nucleotides are TGTGCCAGCAGCGCAGGGACCGGGACGGCTACCTACGAGCAGTACTTC. This encodes CASSAGTGTATYEQYF.

This clone appeared once. The chain carries TRBV6-5 and TRBJ1-2; D is undetermined. In germline, CDR1 is MNHEY, CDR2 SVGAGI. The length of the CDR3 is 15 residues. Trimming removed 2 bases at V and 2 bases at J, with 12 bases between. The CDR3 loop reads CASSYGQALNYGYTF. The CDR3 region has the DNA TGTGCCAGCAGTTACGGGCAGGCACTGAACTATGGCTACACCTTC.

The J gene is TRBJ2-7, the V gene TRBV30; D unclear. The CDR3 length is 14 residues. From germline, CDR1 is GTSNPN and CDR2 SVGIG (reference sequence). V lost 3 bases to trimming and J lost 5 bases, with 17 bases between them. The CDR3 DNA sequence: TGTGCCTGGAGCTACGGCAGCCCCCTCCACGAGCAGTACTTC. It translates to CAWSYGSPLHEQYF.

The table lists this clone with a few counts. The rearrangement uses TRBV7-9 and TRBJ1-4; TRBD1 matches 7 bases. Germline V CDR1 and CDR2: SEHNR, FQNEAQ (reference sequence). The CDR3 loop spans 15 amino acids. The trim removed 1 base at V and 5 bases at J, leaving 4 bases unmatched. The CDR3, as DNA: TGTGCCAGCAGCTTAGGTACAGGGGAGAATGAAAAACTGTTTTTT. Protein: CASSLGTGENEKLFF.